Each of the 26 T cell receptor beta chains below was sequenced from the same sample in a study of T-cell reconstitution after alpha-beta-depleted transplantation in children. During its preparation, the TCRbeta library received unique molecular identifiers. In TCRdb, the PCR reads were re-called with MiXCR into one record per CDR3 protein. The table records fewer than 350,000 distinct CDR3 sequences, roughly 12% of them present only once. The material sequenced was peripheral blood, taken 180 days after TCRalphabeta/CD19-depleted stem cell transplant. These receptors came from a male patient between 2 and 10 years old who had a stem cell transplant for chronic granulomatous disease, so the T cells may come from the graft donor.

The sample holds many counts of this clonotype. The V and J genes are TRBV15 and TRBJ2-3; no clear D gene. Germline V gene sequence: CDR1 LNHNV, CDR2 YYDKDF (reference sequence). The CDR3 is made up of 15 amino acids. The V end was cut by 0 bases, the J end by 6 bases, with 13 bases between. The DNA of the CDR3 is TGTGCCACCAGCAGAGATTGGCCCGACCGGGATACGCAGTATTTT. It specifies CATSRDWPDRDTQYF. Using reference TRBV15 and TRBJ2-3 for the parts outside the CDR3, the full variable domain is DAMVIQNPRYQVTQFGKPVTLSCSQTLNHNVMYWYQQKSSQAPKLLFHYYDKDFNNEADTPDNFQSRRPNTSFCFLDIRSPGLGDTAMYLCATSRDWPDRDTQYFGPGTRLTVL.

This clonotype appeared many times. This chain joins TRBV6-1 and TRBJ1-5; TRBD1 agrees at 7 bases. The CDR3 runs 15 residues. Looked up from germline, CDR1 is MNHNS and CDR2 is SASEGT. Losses at the gene ends were 3 bases for V and 3 bases for J; bases not matched to a gene: 5. CDR3 region: CASSDPDRYNQPQHF. The CDR3 DNA follows: TGTGCCAGCAGTGACCCGGACAGGTACAATCAGCCCCAGCATTTT.

This clonotype was picked up many times. The rearrangement joins TRBV20-1 to TRBJ1-5; TRBD1 matches 7 bases. This CDR3 is 14 amino acids long. CDR1 is DFQATT, CDR2 SNEGSKA, per germline (reference sequence). V shed 0 bases and J 3 bases; nucleotides not matched to a gene: 2. The CDR3 coding sequence is TGCAGTGCTAGAGATGACAGGGTCAATCAGCCCCAGCATTTT. Protein sequence: CSARDDRVNQPQHF.

At least ten counts were recorded for this clonotype. V is TRBV7-7 and J is TRBJ2-7; 10 bases map to TRBD2. Germline V lookup: CDR1 SSHAT, CDR2 FNYEAQ (reference sequence). J was trimmed by 3 bases and V by 5 bases; bases with no gene match: 4. The CDR3 has 14 amino acids. This CDR3 is CASSPGLADYEQYF. CDR3 in DNA: TGTGCCAGCAGCCCAGGACTAGCGGACTACGAGCAGTACTTC.

This clonotype was seen many times. This sequence joins TRBV12-3 or TRBV12-4 and TRBJ2-3; TRBD2 aligns across 10 bases. The trim removed 3 bases at V and 7 bases at J, leaving 7 bases unmatched. The CDR3 covers 15 residues. This CDR3 reads CASSLEREGRHTQYF. CDR3 in DNA: TGTGCCAGCAGTTTGGAGCGGGAGGGCAGGCATACGCAGTATTTT.

In this sample, this clonotype turned up many times. This chain links TRBV12-3 or TRBV12-4 with TRBJ2-5, with 13 bases that match TRBD2. Trimming at V came to 6 bases and at J to 1 base, leaving 5 bases not matched to a gene. The CDR3 spans 16 residues. The CDR3 sequence is CASSQGLAGPQETQYF. DNA of the CDR3: TGTGCCAGCAGCCAGGGACTAGCGGGGCCCCAAGAGACCCAGTACTTC.

This clonotype was counted many times. The chain combines TRBV27 with TRBJ2-2; tentatively, D is TRBD1 (5 bases). This CDR3 contains 15 residues. Trimming took off 3 bases at V and 1 base at J, with 9 bases between the two ends. The germline gives CDR1 MNHEY, CDR2 SMNVEV (reference sequence). The CDR3 DNA is TGTGCCAGCAGTTTTGACAGACTGAACACCGGGGAGCTGTTTTTT. It specifies CASSFDRLNTGELFF.

This clonotype has at least ten counts. This chain uses TRBV7-9 with TRBJ2-3; D may be TRBD2 (6 bases). V shed 5 bases and J shed 3 bases, with 18 bases lying between them. CDR1 is SEHNR, CDR2 FQNEAQ, per germline (reference sequence). The CDR3 loop spans 16 amino acids. CDR3: CASSRSGVGRTDTQYF. The CDR3 DNA follows: TGTGCCAGCAGCCGTTCGGGAGTAGGAAGGACAGATACGCAGTATTTT.

This clonotype came up many times. The V and J genes are TRBV12-3 or TRBV12-4 and TRBJ2-2; D possibly uses TRBD1 or TRBD2 (6 bases each). The CDR3 is 16 residues long. Trimming removed 2 bases from V and 4 bases from J, with 14 bases in between. The CDR3 spells CASSLLPGGLTGELFF. Here the CDR3 DNA reads TGTGCCAGCAGTTTACTCCCTGGGGGGCTCACCGGGGAGCTGTTTTTT.

At least ten counts were recorded for this clonotype. J is TRBJ2-1 and V is TRBV7-2, with no clear D. V shed 5 bases and J shed 2 bases, with 16 bases lying between them. CDR1 SGHTA and CDR2 FQGNSA come from the germline V gene. The CDR3 is 16 amino acids. CDR3 DNA sequence: TGTGCCAGCAGCCCCCCGGGCATCCGGACCTACAATGAGCAGTTCTTC. Translated, it gives CASSPPGIRTYNEQFF. Filled out from reference TRBV7-2 and TRBJ2-1, the complete variable domain reads GAGVSQSPSNKVTEKGKDVELRCDPISGHTALYWYRQSLGQGLEFLIYFQGNSAPDKSGLPSDRFSAERTGGSVSTLTIQRTQQEDSAVYLCASSPPGIRTYNEQFFGPGTRLTVL.

This clonotype showed up many times. This chain connects TRBV2 to TRBJ1-4, with a possible D match to TRBD1 (5 bases). The CDR3 has 11 amino acids. Trimming took 6 bases from V and 10 from J, leaving 9 bases between them. The germline CDR1 and CDR2 sequences are SNHLY and FYNNEI. CDR3 sequence (DNA): TGTGCCAGCAGGGTTAGGGGAAAACTGTTTTTT. Translation gives CASRVRGKLFF.

The J gene is TRBJ2-7, the V gene TRBV7-9; D remains ambiguous. V shed 3 bases and J shed 1 base, with 10 bases lying between them. Germline lookup yields CDR1 SEHNR and CDR2 FQNEAQ (reference sequence). This CDR3 contains 14 residues. CDR3 coding DNA: TGTGCCAGCAGCTTTCACCGGCAGTCCTACGAGCAGTACTTC. Protein product: CASSFHRQSYEQYF.

This clonotype was counted only a few times. This chain connects TRBV7-2 to TRBJ2-7; 9 nucleotides line up with TRBD1. Germline CDR1 reads SGHTA; CDR2 reads FQGNSA. The trim removed 1 base at V and 10 bases at J, leaving 11 bases unmatched. This CDR3 is 15 amino acids long. The CDR3 reads CASSLGMVGTGSQYF. Here the CDR3 DNA reads TGTGCCAGCAGCTTAGGTATGGTAGGGACAGGGAGCCAGTACTTC.

This clonotype came up many times. This chain joins TRBV29-1 and TRBJ2-3; TRBD2 matches 10 bases. Germline V gives CDR1 SQVTM, CDR2 ANQGSEA. Germline trimming cut 4 bases from V and 7 bases from J; bases unmatched to any gene: 11. The CDR3 totals 15 residues. The CDR3 loop reads CSVALAGDPSYTQYF. CDR3 in DNA: TGCAGCGTTGCGCTAGCGGGAGACCCCTCTTATACGCAGTATTTT.

The table lists this clonotype with many counts. This chain uses TRBV28 with TRBJ2-7; perhaps TRBD1 as D (6 bases). Trimming pared 5 bases from V and 5 bases from J, leaving 16 bases between. There are 14 residues in the CDR3. CDR1 and CDR2 from the germline V gene are MDHEN and SYDVKM. CDR3 in DNA: TGTGCCAGCAGTATAGGACAGTCCCCTCACGAGCAGTACTTC. This encodes CASSIGQSPHEQYF.

This clonotype was counted many times. V usage is TRBV18 and J usage is TRBJ2-1; D is uncertain. Germline V gene data show CDR1 as KGHSH and CDR2 as LQKENI. This CDR3 spans 15 amino acids. Deletions cut 3 bases from V and 0 bases from J, with 9 bases between. The DNA of the CDR3 is TGTGCCAGCTCACCTTCGGGTTACTCCTACAATGAGCAGTTCTTC. Protein: CASSPSGYSYNEQFF.

This chain connects TRBV20-1 to TRBJ2-3; D possibly matches TRBD1 or TRBD2 (5 bases each). CDR3 length equals 12 residues. Germline-derived CDR1 and CDR2 are DFQATT and SNEGSKA (reference sequence). V was shortened by 7 bases and J by 2 bases, with 10 bases between the two germline ends. The DNA of the CDR3 is TGCAGTGTGGGGGATGACACAGATACGCAGTATTTT. The encoded protein is CSVGDDTDTQYF.

This chain joins TRBV29-1 and TRBJ1-2; D possibly corresponds to TRBD1 (6 bases). Germline loops: CDR1 SQVTM, CDR2 ANQGSEA. The CDR3 has 12 residues. Deletions cut 6 bases from V and 7 bases from J, with 15 bases between. The DNA of the CDR3 is TGCAGCGTCCCCGAGGGGGGAGGTGGCTACACCTTC. Translating it yields CSVPEGGGGYTF.

Comment on this clonotype: A much larger clone differs by one base, so this may be a read error. J is TRBJ2-7 and V is TRBV9; no definite D call. Germline V lookup: CDR1 SGDLS, CDR2 YYNGEE. The CDR3 loop spans 12 amino acids. Trimming stripped 4 bases from V and 7 bases from J, with 12 bases between. The CDR3 bases are TGTGCCAGCAGCTCAGTGGATGATGAGCAGTACTTC. Translating gives CASSSVDDEQYF.

Ten or more counts support this clonotype. The chain has TRBV20-1 and TRBJ2-7, with 7 bases fitting TRBD2. The J segment lost 7 bases and the V segment lost 4 bases, leaving 22 bases of the junction unmatched. Germline V lookup: CDR1 DFQATT, CDR2 SNEGSKA (reference sequence). There are 17 residues in the CDR3. Here the CDR3 DNA reads TGCAGTGCTACAGAGGTTTCGGCGCTGGCGGGAGTGGAAGAGCAGTACTTC. Translated, it gives CSATEVSALAGVEEQYF.

As concerns this clonotype: Given a much more abundant clone one base away, this may be a read error. The J gene is TRBJ2-3, the V gene TRBV5-1; tentative D call: TRBD2 (5 bases). This CDR3 contains 15 residues. Germline lookup yields CDR1 SGHRS and CDR2 YFSETQ. The V and J ends lost 1 base and 6 bases respectively, with 15 bases between them. This chain's CDR3 is CASSLLGMEADTQYF. In nucleotides, the CDR3 is TGCGCCAGCAGCTTGTTAGGGATGGAGGCGGATACGCAGTATTTT. Complete variable domain (other parts from reference TRBV5-1 and TRBJ2-3): KAGVTQTPRYLIKTRGQQVTLSCSPISGHRSVSWYQQTPGQGLQFLFEYFSETQRNKGNFPGRFSGRQFSNSRSEMNVSTLELGDSALYLCASSLLGMEADTQYFGPGTRLTVL.

This clonotype was observed many times. This sequence joins TRBV5-1 and TRBJ1-3, with a possible D match to TRBD1 (6 bases). Trimming removed 2 bases from V and 1 base from J, with 13 bases in between. In germline, CDR1 is SGHRS, CDR2 YFSETQ. The CDR3 spans 16 residues. The CDR3 sequence: CASSFLSGESGNTIYF. In nucleotides, the CDR3 is TGCGCCAGCAGCTTCCTGTCAGGGGAATCTGGAAACACCATATATTTT.

The chain joins TRBV29-1 to TRBJ2-1; TRBD2 aligns across 15 bases. Germline-derived CDR1 and CDR2 are SQVTM and ANQGSEA. The CDR3 covers 13 residues. The V gene end was trimmed by 5 bases and the J gene end by 12 bases; junction bases not matched to a gene: 5. The CDR3 DNA sequence: TGCAGCGTTCACTGGACTAGCGGGGGGGGGCAGTTCTTC. Its protein product is CSVHWTSGGGQFF.

This clonotype was seen ten or more times. The rearrangement uses TRBV29-1 and TRBJ2-7; D remains ambiguous. There are 16 residues in the CDR3. The V end lost 5 bases, the J end lost 2 bases, and 22 bases lay between the germline ends. In germline, CDR1 is SQVTM, CDR2 ANQGSEA. The CDR3 region is CSVFPAIAPFTYEQYF. The CDR3 DNA sequence: TGCAGCGTTTTTCCAGCCATAGCACCTTTTACCTACGAGCAGTACTTC.

This clonotype was found many times. The V gene is TRBV5-1, the J gene TRBJ2-5; tentative D call: TRBD1 (6 bases). V lost 2 bases and J 5 bases, leaving 13 bases between the germline ends. The CDR3 loop spans 14 amino acids. Germline-derived CDR1 and CDR2 are SGHRS and YFSETQ. The CDR3: CASSLQGIRETQYF. The CDR3 nucleotides are TGCGCCAGCAGCTTACAGGGAATTAGGGAGACCCAGTACTTC.

Points on this clonotype: A much bigger clone sits one base away, suggesting this may be a read error. The rearrangement links TRBV12-3 or TRBV12-4 to TRBJ2-7; TRBD1 agrees at 7 bases. This CDR3 has 14 amino acids. With V trimmed by 1 base and J by 5 bases, 5 bases remained unmatched. The CDR3 region has the DNA TGTGCCAGCAGTTTAGGACAGGGCCACAACGAGCAGTACTTC. This codes for CASSLGQGHNEQYF.